Presented here are 2 T cell receptor beta chains from one specimen sequenced in a study of T cell repertoires in ileal Crohn's disease. TCRdb's table, derived via immunoSEQ multiplex PCR, lists solely in-frame clones and lacks some. The sample gives some 16,000 clones, 75% to 90% of which show up once; roughly 4% is in the top ten. The sample consisted of ileal tissue. Every receptor here comes from an adult with Crohn's disease.

The rearrangement joins TRBV11-2 to TRBJ1-2; no definite D call. V was shortened by 2 bases and J by 3 bases, with 7 bases between the two germline ends. The CDR3 length is 13 residues. The germline V gene encodes CDR1 SGHAT and CDR2 FQNNGV. CDR3 DNA: TGTGCCAGCAGCTTACCGGCGGACTATGGCTACACCTTC. Translated, it gives CASSLPADYGYTF. The full variable domain, with the rest looked up from reference TRBV11-2 and TRBJ1-2, is EAGVAQSPRYKIIEKRQSVAFWCNPISGHATLYWYQQILGQGPKLLIQFQNNGVVDDSQLPKDRFSAERLKGVDSTLKIQPAKLEDSAVYLCASSLPADYGYTFGSGTRLTVV.

This sequence joins TRBV6-4 and TRBJ2-5, with D tentatively TRBD2 (5 bases). CDR3 length: 15 amino acids. Trimming took off 6 bases at V and 5 bases at J, with 19 bases between the two ends. Per germline, CDR1 MRHNA and CDR2 SNTAGT. The CDR3 region is CASSPGIWAGETQYF. The CDR3 DNA reads TGTGCCAGCAGCCCCGGGATTTGGGCCGGGGAGACCCAGTACTTC.